This T cell receptor beta chain was found in a study of read filtering for tumor transcriptome and immune sequencing. This clonotype was observed many times. Germline V CDR1 and CDR2: SGHTA, FQGTGA. The CDR3 contains 14 residues. V dropped 5 bases and J dropped 7; count of bases not matched to a gene: 7. From around 0.4 ug of RNA, a library with molecular barcoded alpha/delta and beta/gamma adaptors was made. TCRdb analysed the reads with MiXCR anew, one entry per CDR3 protein. The sample shows tens of thousands of distinct CDR3 sequences, under 20% of them seen only once. V and J are TRBV7-3 and TRBJ2-2; TRBD1 matches at 7 bases. Sample: a population of CD138-negative cells sorted from bone marrow. This receptor was identified in a donor at least 40 years old with multiple myeloma. This CDR3 is CASSPEGARGELFF. CDR3 coding DNA: TGTGCCAGCAGCCCCGAGGGGGCGCGCGGGGAGCTGTTTTTT.